Presented here are 12 T cell receptor beta chains from one specimen sequenced in a study of beta chain features in type 1 diabetes. The antigens of these receptors remain unknown. Regarding the study as a whole: All four CD4+ subsets from Type 1 diabetes patients carried moderately but significantly shorter TCRB CDR3s.

Every isolated RNA sample was fully reverse transcribed, so sequencing captured expressed TCRB transcripts. Assay used: immunoSEQ multiplex PCR; TCRdb lists only in-frame clones, some missing. The profile shows approximately 52,000 clones, about 60% of them singletons. Sequencing used stem cell memory CD4+ T cells from blood. These receptor sequences come from a woman aged 30 to 39 with type 1 diabetes.

The sample holds a few counts of this clone. The V call is TRBV5-1, the J call TRBJ2-1; 12 bases are a match to TRBD2. J was trimmed by 5 bases and V by 2 bases; bases with no gene match: 5. The germline gives CDR1 SGHRS, CDR2 YFSETQ. The CDR3 contains 16 residues. CDR3 sequence: CASSLNLAGGNNEQFF. The CDR3 bases are TGCGCCAGCAGCTTAAATCTAGCGGGAGGGAACAATGAGCAGTTCTTC. The variable domain in full, completed from reference TRBV5-1 and TRBJ2-1, reads KAGVTQTPRYLIKTRGQQVTLSCSPISGHRSVSWYQQTPGQGLQFLFEYFSETQRNKGNFPGRFSGRQFSNSRSEMNVSTLELGDSALYLCASSLNLAGGNNEQFFGPGTRLTVL.

This chain uses TRBV19 with TRBJ2-3; tentatively, D is TRBD1 (6 bases). The CDR3 has 13 amino acids. Trimming left V 5 bases short and J 4 bases short, with 10 bases between. The V gene's germline CDR1 is LNHDA and CDR2 SQIVND (reference sequence). CDR3 region: CASSSTGPDTQYF. For the CDR3, the DNA is TGTGCCAGTAGTTCCACAGGGCCAGATACGCAGTATTTT.

The chain uses TRBV9 and TRBJ1-5; 10 positions agree with TRBD1. Germline V gives CDR1 SGDLS, CDR2 YYNGEE. The V gene end was trimmed by 4 bases and the J gene end by 9 bases; junction bases not matched to a gene: 7. This CDR3 has 14 residues. CDR3 DNA: TGTGCCAGCAGCCCCTGGACAGGGGGGACGCCCCAGCATTTT. Amino acids: CASSPWTGGTPQHF. Full variable domain (rest looked up from reference TRBV9 and TRBJ1-5): DSGVTQTPKHLITATGQRVTLRCSPRSGDLSVYWYQQSLDQGLQFLIQYYNGEERAKGNILERFSAQQFPDLHSELNLSSLELGDSALYFCASSPWTGGTPQHFGDGTRLSIL.

The chain couples TRBV5-1 to TRBJ2-6, with D possibly being TRBD2 (5 bases). The CDR3 loop spans 17 amino acids. Germline CDR1 is SGHRS and CDR2 is YFSETQ. Deletions cut 0 bases from V and 4 bases from J, with 14 bases between. CDR3: CASSLDSATLGANVLTF. In DNA form, the CDR3 reads TGCGCCAGCAGCTTGGATAGCGCCACCCTCGGGGCCAACGTCCTGACTTTC.

This clone was seen a handful of times. The chain combines TRBV18 with TRBJ2-1; 7 bases line up with TRBD2. This CDR3 has 15 amino acids. J lost 1 base, V lost 3 bases, and 3 bases had no gene match. CDR1 is KGHSH and CDR2 is LQKENI in the germline V gene. CDR3 region: CASSPLAESYNEQFF. The CDR3 nucleotides are TGTGCCAGCTCACCTCTAGCGGAATCCTACAATGAGCAGTTCTTC. Full variable domain (remainder filled in from reference TRBV18 and TRBJ2-1): NAGVMQNPRHLVRRRGQEARLRCSPMKGHSHVYWYRQLPEEGLKFMVYLQKENIIDESGMPKERFSAEFPKEGPSILRIQQVVRGDSAAYFCASSPLAESYNEQFFGPGTRLTVL.

V and J are TRBV19 and TRBJ1-2; weak D call: TRBD1 (5 bases). V was clipped by 10 bases and J by 5 bases, with 23 bases between them. CDR3 length equals 15 residues. Germline V lookup: CDR1 LNHDA, CDR2 SQIVND (reference sequence). CDR3 region: CATHRGIPGVYGYTF. CDR3 coding DNA: TGTGCCACCCATAGGGGCATCCCTGGGGTATATGGCTACACCTTC.

This clone showed up just a few times. The chain employs TRBV29-1 and TRBJ2-7, with 12 positions matching TRBD2. The length of the CDR3 is 13 residues. Trimming cost V 4 bases and J 6 bases; bases outside gene matches: 4. Germline-derived CDR1 and CDR2 are SQVTM and ANQGSEA. The chain's CDR3 is CSVGTSGMIEQYF. Written as DNA, the CDR3 is TGCAGCGTTGGGACTAGCGGGATGATCGAGCAGTACTTC.

The table lists this clone with a count of one. This rearrangement joins TRBV29-1 to TRBJ1-2; 9 bases map to TRBD1. This CDR3 is 14 amino acids long. Looked up from germline, CDR1 is SQVTM and CDR2 is ANQGSEA. The V and J ends lost 0 bases and 5 bases, in that order; junction bases with no gene match: 4. The CDR3 sequence: CSVEDPGQGYGYTF. The CDR3 nucleotides are TGCAGCGTTGAAGATCCGGGACAGGGTTATGGCTACACCTTC.

V and J are TRBV6-5 and TRBJ2-7, with D possibly matching TRBD1 (7 bases). Germline V lookup: CDR1 MNHEY, CDR2 SVGAGI. V lost 4 bases, J lost 1 base, and 11 bases lay in between. The CDR3 runs to 14 residues. The CDR3 loop reads CASSSGGRSYEQYF. The CDR3 DNA is TGTGCCAGCAGTTCAGGGGGGCGGTCCTACGAGCAGTACTTC.

The chain couples TRBV4-1 to TRBJ1-1; D not resolved. V dropped 4 bases and J dropped 10 bases, with 16 bases sitting between them. This CDR3 has 13 residues. Germline values: CDR1 MGHRA, CDR2 YSYEKL. The DNA of the CDR3 is TGCGCCAGCAGCCTTCAGCGGGGAGTGGGAGCTTTCTTT. It is translated as CASSLQRGVGAFF.

The chain links TRBV10-3 to TRBJ2-6, with 11 bases fitting TRBD1. V shed 2 bases, J shed 4 bases, and the junction held 4 bases outside the gene matches. Germline V gene data show CDR1 as ENHRY and CDR2 as SYGVKD. The CDR3 has 17 residues. The CDR3 nucleotides read TGTGCCATCAGTGAGAGGACAGGGGGCATCGGGGCCAACGTCCTGACTTTC. Residues: CAISERTGGIGANVLTF.

This sequence joins TRBV6-5 and TRBJ2-7, with 9 positions matching TRBD1. Germline loops: CDR1 MNHEY, CDR2 SVGAGI. Trimming took 2 bases from V and 5 from J; bases not matched to a gene: 7. The CDR3 has 15 residues. The CDR3 here is CASSYAGTGSHEQYF. In nucleotides, the CDR3 is TGTGCCAGCAGTTACGCCGGGACAGGGTCCCACGAGCAGTACTTC.